The 5 T cell receptor beta chains in this list originate from one sample, sequenced in a study of Graves' ophthalmopathy and Graves' hyperthyroidism. CDR3 regions of TCR beta were amplified from RNA transcripts. Investigators did first-round RT-PCR with HTBI primers, then second-round multiplex PCR. TCRdb reprocessed the multiplex PCR reads with MiXCR, giving one entry per CDR3 protein. Here the sample spans hundreds of thousands of distinct CDR3 sequences, more than 20% being singletons. Sequencing input: peripheral blood. These receptors were taken from a woman younger than 30 with stable Graves' hyperthyroidism.

This sequence joins TRBV19 and TRBJ1-1, with D tentatively TRBD1 (5 bases). This CDR3 region has 14 residues. Trimming removed 7 bases from V and 0 bases from J, with 12 bases in between. Germline V lookup: CDR1 LNHDA, CDR2 SQIVND (reference sequence). The CDR3 loop is CASTKIGVNTEAFF. The CDR3 DNA sequence: TGTGCCAGTACCAAGATAGGGGTGAACACTGAAGCTTTCTTT.

For this clonotype: This may come from a read error, since a much larger clone is one base off. The gene calls are TRBV7-9 and TRBJ2-5; perhaps TRBD1 as D (6 bases). The CDR3 consists of 15 residues. Germline V gene lookup returns CDR1 SEHNR and CDR2 FQNEAQ (reference sequence). In DNA form, the CDR3 reads TGTGCCAGCAGCGCAGCTGGGACATTACAAGAGACCCAGGACTTC. This gives the protein CASSAAGTLQETQDF.

This clonotype came up many times. This CDR3 reads CASSASGTRLETQYF. For the CDR3, the DNA is TGTGCCAGCAGCGCCTCCGGGACCCGCCTAGAGACCCAGTACTTC. The J gene is TRBJ2-5, the V gene TRBV11-2; D is possibly TRBD1 or TRBD2 (5 bases each). The CDR3 contains 15 residues. Germline V gene lookup returns CDR1 SGHAT and CDR2 FQNNGV. Between the trimmed V and J ends, which lost 5 bases and 4 bases, there was a span of 17 bases.

This clonotype has at least ten counts. The rearrangement joins TRBV7-2 to TRBJ2-5, with D perhaps TRBD1 (7 bases). The CDR3 has 15 residues. Germline CDR1 and CDR2: SGHTA and FQGNSA. The V gene lost 1 base and the J gene lost 6 bases, with 15 bases spanning the gap. The CDR3 nucleotides are TGTGCCAGCAGCTTAGGTGGTCCAGGGGGGCAGACCCAGTACTTC. This encodes CASSLGGPGGQTQYF.

The chain combines TRBV2 with TRBJ1-5; the D is unclear. The CDR3 extends over 11 amino acids. Trimming took off 6 bases at V and 5 bases at J, with 5 bases between the two ends. From germline, CDR1 is SNHLY and CDR2 FYNNEI. CDR3 loop: CASRADQPQHF. CDR3 DNA sequence: TGTGCCAGCAGGGCCGATCAGCCCCAGCATTTT.